Sequencing of this TCR beta chain was carried out in a study of cytomegalovirus exposure and HLA in healthy donors. Study results and limitations: Accounts indicate the classifier identified cytomegalovirus status with strong specificity and sensitivity.

Donors consisted of healthy bone marrow donors. Regarding this clone: Its antigen is not known.

Germline values: CDR1 SGHTA, CDR2 FQGNSA. The CDR3 sequence is 16 residues long. Trimming pared 1 base from V and 4 bases from J, leaving 13 bases between. PCR was performed using 60 Vbeta and 13 Jbeta primers. Profiling relied on immunoSEQ multiplex PCR, and the TCRdb table lists in-frame clones only, not all of them. The table records 150,000 to 250,000 clones, roughly 85% of them present only once. Sequencing was done on a sample of PBMCs. The chain joins TRBV7-2 to TRBJ2-2; possibly TRBD1 for D (5 bases). The sequence came from a woman in her forties or fifties in good health and CMV-seronegative. In DNA form, the CDR3 reads TGTGCCAGCAGCTTAGGGCAGGGTGTATCCACCGGGGAGCTGTTTTTT. As protein: CASSLGQGVSTGELFF.